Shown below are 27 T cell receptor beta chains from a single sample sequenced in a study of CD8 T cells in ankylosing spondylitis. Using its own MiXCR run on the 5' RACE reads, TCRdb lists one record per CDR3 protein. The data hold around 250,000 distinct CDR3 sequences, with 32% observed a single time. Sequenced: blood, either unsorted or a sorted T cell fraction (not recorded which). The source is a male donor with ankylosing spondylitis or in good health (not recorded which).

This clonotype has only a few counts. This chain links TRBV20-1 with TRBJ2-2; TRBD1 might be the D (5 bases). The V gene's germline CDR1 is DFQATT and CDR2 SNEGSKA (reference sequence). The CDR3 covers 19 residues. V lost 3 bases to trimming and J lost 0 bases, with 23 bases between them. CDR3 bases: TGCAGTGCTAGGGGTGGACCAGGACACTCCAACGCGAACACCGGGGAGCTGTTTTTT. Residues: CSARGGPGHSNANTGELFF.

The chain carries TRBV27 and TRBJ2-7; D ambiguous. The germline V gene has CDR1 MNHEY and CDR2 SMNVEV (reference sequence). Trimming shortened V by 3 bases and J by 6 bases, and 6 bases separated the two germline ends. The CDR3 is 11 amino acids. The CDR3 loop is CASSFLGEQYF. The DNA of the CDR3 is TGTGCCAGCAGTTTTTTAGGCGAGCAGTACTTC.

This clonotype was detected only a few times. CDR3 coding DNA: TGTGCCAGCAGCTTATATACCGGGACTCGTGTATCGGCTCAGTACTTC. As protein: CASSLYTGTRVSAQYF. The chain couples TRBV7-2 to TRBJ2-5; possible D gene TRBD2, 6 bases. The CDR3 has 16 residues. The germline V gene has CDR1 SGHTA and CDR2 FQGNSA. V shed 2 bases and J shed 11 bases, with 24 bases lying between them. The full variable domain, in which reference TRBV7-2 and TRBJ2-5 provide the parts outside the CDR3, is GAGVSQSPSNKVTEKGKDVELRCDPISGHTALYWYRQSLGQGLEFLIYFQGNSAPDKSGLPSDRFSAERTGGSVSTLTIQRTQQEDSAVYLCASSLYTGTRVSAQYFGPGTRLLVL.

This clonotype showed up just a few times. CDR3 region: CSARYGRAYEQYF. Here the CDR3 DNA reads TGCAGTGCTAGGTACGGTAGGGCCTACGAGCAGTACTTC. The chain links TRBV20-1 to TRBJ2-7; D unresolved. Trimming cost V 3 bases and J 2 bases, with 11 bases left between them. In germline, CDR1 is DFQATT, CDR2 SNEGSKA (reference sequence). The CDR3 is 13 residues long.

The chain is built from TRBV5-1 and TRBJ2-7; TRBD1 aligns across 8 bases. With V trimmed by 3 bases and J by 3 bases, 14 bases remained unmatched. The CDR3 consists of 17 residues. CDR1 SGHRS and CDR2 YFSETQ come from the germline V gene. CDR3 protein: CASSSTGGRNQVYEQYF. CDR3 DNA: TGCGCCAGCAGCTCTACAGGGGGTAGGAACCAAGTCTACGAGCAGTACTTC. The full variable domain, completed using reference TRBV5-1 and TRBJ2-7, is KAGVTQTPRYLIKTRGQQVTLSCSPISGHRSVSWYQQTPGQGLQFLFEYFSETQRNKGNFPGRFSGRQFSNSRSEMNVSTLELGDSALYLCASSSTGGRNQVYEQYFGPGTRLTVT.

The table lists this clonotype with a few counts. In nucleotides, the CDR3 is TGTGCCAGCAGTTATACAGCGATCCTTGAAGCTTTCTTT. Translation: CASSYTAILEAFF. This chain connects TRBV12-3 or TRBV12-4 to TRBJ1-1; D not certain. The V and J ends lost 4 bases and 7 bases respectively, with 13 bases between them. CDR3 length equals 13 residues.

Here the CDR3 reads CASSLDNRVHEQYF. CDR3 in DNA: TGTGCCAGCAGCTTAGACAACAGGGTCCACGAGCAGTACTTC. The chain carries TRBV27 and TRBJ2-7, with a tentative D call TRBD1 (6 bases). Germline CDR1 reads MNHEY; CDR2 reads SMNVEV (reference sequence). Trimming took 6 bases from V and 5 from J, leaving 17 bases between them. The CDR3 covers 14 residues.

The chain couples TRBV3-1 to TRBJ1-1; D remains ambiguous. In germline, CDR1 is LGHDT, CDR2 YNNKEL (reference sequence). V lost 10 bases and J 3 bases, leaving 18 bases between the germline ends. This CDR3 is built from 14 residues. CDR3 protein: CATRDPGRYTEAFF. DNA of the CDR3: TGTGCCACCAGAGATCCAGGTCGCTACACTGAAGCTTTCTTT.

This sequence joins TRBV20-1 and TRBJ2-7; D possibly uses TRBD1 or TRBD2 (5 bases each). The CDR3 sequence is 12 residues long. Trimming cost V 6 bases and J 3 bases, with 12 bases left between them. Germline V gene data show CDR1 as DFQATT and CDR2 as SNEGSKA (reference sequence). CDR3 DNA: TGCAGTGCGGGGTCTGGGGGCTACGAGCAGTACTTC. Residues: CSAGSGGYEQYF.

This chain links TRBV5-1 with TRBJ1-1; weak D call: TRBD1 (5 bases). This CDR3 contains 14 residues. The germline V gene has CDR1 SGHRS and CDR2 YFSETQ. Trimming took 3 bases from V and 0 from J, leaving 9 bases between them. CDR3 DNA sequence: TGCGCCAGCAGCTGGGGGGGGGTGAACACTGAAGCTTTCTTT. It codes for CASSWGGVNTEAFF.

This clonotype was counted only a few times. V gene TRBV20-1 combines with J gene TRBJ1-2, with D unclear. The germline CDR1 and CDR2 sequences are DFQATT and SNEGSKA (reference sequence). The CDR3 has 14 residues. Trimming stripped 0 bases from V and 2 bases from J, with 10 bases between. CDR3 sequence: CSARDFDTNYGYTF. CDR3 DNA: TGCAGTGCTAGAGACTTTGACACCAACTATGGCTACACCTTC.

CDR3 amino acids: CSARGPGPTGYTF. The CDR3, as DNA: TGCAGCGCTAGGGGACCGGGGCCAACTGGCTACACCTTC. The chain has TRBV29-1 and TRBJ1-2; TRBD1 is a possible D gene (5 bases). This CDR3 region has 13 residues. Trimming took 7 bases from V and 7 from J, leaving 19 bases between them. Germline lookup yields CDR1 SQVTM and CDR2 ANQGSEA. Based on the CDR3 plus reference TRBV29-1 and TRBJ1-2, the full variable domain is SAVISQKPSRDICQRGTSLTIQCQVDSQVTMMFWYRQQPGQSLTLIATANQGSEATYESGFVIDKFPISRPNLTFSTLTVSNMSPEDSSIYLCSARGPGPTGYTFGSGTRLTVV.

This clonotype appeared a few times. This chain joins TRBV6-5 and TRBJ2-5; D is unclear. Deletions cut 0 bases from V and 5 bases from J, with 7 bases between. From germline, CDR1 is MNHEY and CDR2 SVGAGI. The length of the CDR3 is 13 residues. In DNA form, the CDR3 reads TGTGCCAGCAGTTACTCGAGTGGGGAGACCCAGTACTTC. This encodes CASSYSSGETQYF.

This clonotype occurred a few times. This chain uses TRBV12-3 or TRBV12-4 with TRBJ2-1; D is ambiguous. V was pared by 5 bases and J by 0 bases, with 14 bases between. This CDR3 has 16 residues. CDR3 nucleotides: TGTGCCAGCAGTATGGACGGCCGACCCTCCTACAATGAGCAGTTCTTC. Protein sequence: CASSMDGRPSYNEQFF.

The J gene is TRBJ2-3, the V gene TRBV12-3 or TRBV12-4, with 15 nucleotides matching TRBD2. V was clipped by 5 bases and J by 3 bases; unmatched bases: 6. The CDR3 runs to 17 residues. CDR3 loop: CASSPGTSGGSTDTQYF. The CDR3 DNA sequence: TGTGCCAGCAGTCCCGGGACTAGCGGGGGGTCTACAGATACGCAGTATTTT.

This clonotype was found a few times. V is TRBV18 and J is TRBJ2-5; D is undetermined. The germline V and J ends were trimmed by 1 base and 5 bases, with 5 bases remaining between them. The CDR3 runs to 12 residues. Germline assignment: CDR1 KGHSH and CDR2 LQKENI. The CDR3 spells CASSPLMETQYF. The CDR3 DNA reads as TGTGCCAGCTCACCACTCATGGAGACCCAGTACTTC.

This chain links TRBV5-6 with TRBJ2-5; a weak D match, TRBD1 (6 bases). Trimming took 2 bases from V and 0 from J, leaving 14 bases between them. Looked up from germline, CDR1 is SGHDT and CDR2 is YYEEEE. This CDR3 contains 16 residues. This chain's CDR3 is CASSFSRRDNQETQYF. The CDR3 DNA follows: TGTGCCAGCAGCTTCTCACGACGGGACAACCAAGAGACCCAGTACTTC.

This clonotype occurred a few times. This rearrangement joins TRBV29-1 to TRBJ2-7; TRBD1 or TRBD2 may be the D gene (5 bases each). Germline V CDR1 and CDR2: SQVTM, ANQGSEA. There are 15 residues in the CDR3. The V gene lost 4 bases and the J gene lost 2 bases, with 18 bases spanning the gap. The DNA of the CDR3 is TGCAGCGTTGGAGGGGCTGAGGAGAAACCCTACGAGCAGTACTTC. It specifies CSVGGAEEKPYEQYF.

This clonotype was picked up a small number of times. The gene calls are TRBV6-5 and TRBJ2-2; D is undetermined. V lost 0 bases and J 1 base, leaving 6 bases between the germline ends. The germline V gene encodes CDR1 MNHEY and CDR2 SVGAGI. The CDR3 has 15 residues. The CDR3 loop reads CASSYSRGNTGELFF. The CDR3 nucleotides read TGTGCCAGCAGTTACTCGCGCGGGAACACCGGGGAGCTGTTTTTT.

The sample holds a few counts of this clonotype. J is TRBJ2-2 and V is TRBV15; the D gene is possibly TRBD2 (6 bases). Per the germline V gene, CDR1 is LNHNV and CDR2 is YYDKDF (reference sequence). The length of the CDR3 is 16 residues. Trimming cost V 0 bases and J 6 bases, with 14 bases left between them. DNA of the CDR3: TGTGCCACCAGCAGAGACCCCGGAGGGTTGCCCGGGGAGCTGTTTTTT. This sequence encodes CATSRDPGGLPGELFF. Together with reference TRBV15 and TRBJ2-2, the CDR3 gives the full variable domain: DAMVIQNPRYQVTQFGKPVTLSCSQTLNHNVMYWYQQKSSQAPKLLFHYYDKDFNNEADTPDNFQSRRPNTSFCFLDIRSPGLGDTAMYLCATSRDPGGLPGELFFGEGSRLTVL.

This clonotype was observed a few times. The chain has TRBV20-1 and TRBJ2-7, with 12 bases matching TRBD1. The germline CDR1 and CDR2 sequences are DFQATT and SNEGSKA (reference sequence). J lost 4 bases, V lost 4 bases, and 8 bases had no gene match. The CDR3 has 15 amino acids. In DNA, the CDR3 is TGCAGTGCTACAACCCCGGGACAGGGGGCGTACGAGCAGTACTTC. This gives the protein CSATTPGQGAYEQYF.

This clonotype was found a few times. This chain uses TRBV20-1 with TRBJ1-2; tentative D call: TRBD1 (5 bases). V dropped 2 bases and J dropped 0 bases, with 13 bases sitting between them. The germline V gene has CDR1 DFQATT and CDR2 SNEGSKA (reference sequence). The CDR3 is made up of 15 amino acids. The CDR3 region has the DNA TGCAGTGCTAGATATAGGGGTGTAGCTAACTATGGCTACACCTTC. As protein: CSARYRGVANYGYTF.

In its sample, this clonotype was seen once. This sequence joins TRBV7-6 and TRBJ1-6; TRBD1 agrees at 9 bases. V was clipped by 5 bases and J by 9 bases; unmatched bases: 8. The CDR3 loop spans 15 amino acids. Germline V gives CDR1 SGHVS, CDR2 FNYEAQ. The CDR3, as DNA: TGTGCCAGCAGCGCCGGGACAGGGAGAAGTTCACCCCTCCACTTT. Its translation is CASSAGTGRSSPLHF.

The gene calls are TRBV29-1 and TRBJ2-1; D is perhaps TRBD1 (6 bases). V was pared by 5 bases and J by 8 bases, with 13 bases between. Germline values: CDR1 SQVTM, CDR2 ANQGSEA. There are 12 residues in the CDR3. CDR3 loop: CSVTGFRDEQFF. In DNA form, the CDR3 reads TGCAGCGTTACAGGGTTTAGGGATGAGCAGTTCTTC.

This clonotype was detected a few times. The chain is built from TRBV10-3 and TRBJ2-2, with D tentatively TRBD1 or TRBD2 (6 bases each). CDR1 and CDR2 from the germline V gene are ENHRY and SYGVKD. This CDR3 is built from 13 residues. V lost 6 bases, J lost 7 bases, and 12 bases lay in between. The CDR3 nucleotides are TGTGCCATCAGGACGGGGGCCCACGGGGAGCTGTTTTTT. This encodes CAIRTGAHGELFF.

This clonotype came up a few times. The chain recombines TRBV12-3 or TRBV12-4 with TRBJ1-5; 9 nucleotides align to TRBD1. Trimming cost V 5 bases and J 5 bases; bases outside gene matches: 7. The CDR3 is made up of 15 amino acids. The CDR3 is CASSPGTGNHQPQHF. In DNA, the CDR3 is TGTGCCAGCAGTCCAGGGACAGGGAATCATCAGCCCCAGCATTTT.

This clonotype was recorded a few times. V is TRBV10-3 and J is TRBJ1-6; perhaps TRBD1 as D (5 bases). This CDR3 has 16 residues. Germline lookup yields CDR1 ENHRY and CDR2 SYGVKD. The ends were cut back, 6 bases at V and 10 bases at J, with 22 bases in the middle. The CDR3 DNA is TGTGCCATCAGGAAAGGCCTGGGGCAGCAAAACTCACCCCTCCACTTT. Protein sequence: CAIRKGLGQQNSPLHF.